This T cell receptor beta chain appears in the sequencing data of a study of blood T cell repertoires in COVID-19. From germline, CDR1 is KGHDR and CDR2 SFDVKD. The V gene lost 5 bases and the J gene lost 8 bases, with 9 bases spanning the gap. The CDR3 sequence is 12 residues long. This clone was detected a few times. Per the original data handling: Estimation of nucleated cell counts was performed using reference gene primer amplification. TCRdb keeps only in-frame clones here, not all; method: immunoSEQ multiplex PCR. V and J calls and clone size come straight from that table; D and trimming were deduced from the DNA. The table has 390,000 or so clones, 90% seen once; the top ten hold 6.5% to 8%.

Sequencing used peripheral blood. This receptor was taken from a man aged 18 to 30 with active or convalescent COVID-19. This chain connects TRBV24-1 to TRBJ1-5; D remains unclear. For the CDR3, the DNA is TGTGCCACCAGTGTTTGGGGAGAGCCCCAGCATTTT. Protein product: CATSVWGEPQHF.